This is a list of T cell receptor beta chains from one sample in a study of blood T cell repertoires in COVID-19. Here immunoSEQ multiplex PCR was the method, and the copy in TCRdb shows in-frame clones only, minus some. The sample carries some 150,000 clones, around 84% recorded once. Sequenced input: PBMCs or T cells enriched from blood (not recorded which). These receptors were collected from a woman between 45 and 65 years old who had been exposed to COVID-19. Each CDR3 is given without its conserved first and last residue.

j_gene | v_gene | CDR3aa
TRBJ2-1 | TRBV11-2 | ASSLSGTSGRANEQF
TRBJ2-3 | TRBV27 | ASSLLGLPGRPGLAGVRTDTQY
TRBJ1-3 | TRBV9 | ASSATGGSGNTIY
TRBJ2-5 | TRBV11-2 | ASSRLAGGPRGETQY
TRBJ1-3 | TRBV2 | ASRRQGAHTIY
TRBJ2-7 | TRBV11-3 | ASSLDSGEQY
TRBJ1-2 | TRBV4-3 | ASSQDYGGYGYT
TRBJ1-2 | TRBV27 | ASSFRGQVGYT
TRBJ2-7 | TRBV15 | ATSSSGTGFHSYEQY
TRBJ2-2 | TRBV5-1 | ASSLVASGDNTGELF
TRBJ2-7 | TRBV7-9 | ASSSGQGPNEQY
TRBJ2-4 | TRBV6-5 | ASRGGRIAKNIQY
TRBJ1-5 | TRBV19 | ASSSARGQSSNQPQH
TRBJ2-7 | TRBV9 | ASSVVVVAAYEQY
TRBJ2-7 | TRBV5-4 | ASSDLGQGAREQY
TRBJ2-7 | TRBV6-5 | ASSRTGLNEQY
TRBJ2-2 | TRBV4-1 | ASSLERAVNTGELF
TRBJ2-3 | TRBV12-5 | ASGLGDRATQY
TRBJ1-5 | TRBV18 | ASSPKKQLDNQPQH
TRBJ1-1 | TRBV5-1 | ASSLAGEGTEAF
TRBJ2-2 | TRBV7-3 | ASSLGASTGELF
TRBJ2-3 | TRBV10-1 | ASSEAGGTDTQY
TRBJ2-7 | TRBV3-1/TRBV3-2 | ASSQVLGSASYEQY
TRBJ2-1 | TRBV11-3 | ASSSPGVYNEQF
TRBJ2-5 | TRBV4-2 | ASSKGGLAGGLTGETQY
TRBJ1-2 | TRBV7-3 | ASIGTGYGYT
TRBJ2-7 | TRBV7-9 | ASSSPGRTGSEQY
TRBJ1-2 | TRBV6-2/TRBV6-3 | ASSGTGHYGYT
TRBJ2-7 | TRBV7-2 | ASSNKPGLEQY